This T cell receptor (beta chain) was sequenced in a study of identical twins. General study findings and limits: Sequences that were out-of-frame, alpha and twin-shared displayed an excess of low generation probability. Analyses of zero insertions could, in part, be confounded by invariant MAIT and iNKT cells.

This clonotype was counted between two and nine times. Its cognate antigen is unknown. Germline CDR1 SGHDT, CDR2 YYEEEE. This CDR3 spans 13 amino acids. The V end was cut by 6 bases, the J end by 4 bases, with 13 bases between. Each CDR3 protein is one row after TCRdb ran MiXCR on the 5' RACE reads. The sample includes 300,000 to 400,000 distinct CDR3 sequences, roughly an eighth of them seen just once. The same data also went into a second study, on yellow fever vaccine responses in identical twins.

The chain uses TRBV5-6 and TRBJ2-5; no firm D call. The sequence came from a woman aged 18-30 years in good health. Sequenced material: CD8+ T cells sorted from blood. This CDR3 reads CASTPAPRETQYF. The CDR3 DNA is TGTGCCAGCACCCCTGCGCCTCGAGAGACCCAGTACTTC.